Given below is one T cell receptor beta chain in context. CDR1 is DFQATT, CDR2 SNEGSKA, per germline (reference sequence). V was clipped by 3 bases and J by 3 bases, with 9 bases between them. The CDR3 spans 12 residues. The sample belongs to a study of T cells in Graves' hyperthyroidism and ophthalmopathy. Amplification of TCR beta CDR3 regions used RNA as the template. First-round RT-PCR targeting the TCR CDR3 was performed with the HTBI primer set. Using its own MiXCR run on the multiplex PCR reads, TCRdb lists one record per CDR3 protein. The sample holds 650,000 to 750,000 distinct CDR3 sequences, 12% to 15% seen once.

The sequence derives from a woman under 30 with Graves' hyperthyroidism. The specimen sequenced was blood. The V gene is TRBV20-1, the J gene TRBJ2-7; D might be TRBD2 (5 bases). The CDR3 spells CSARRASYEQYF. The CDR3 nucleotides are TGCAGTGCTAGGCGGGCTAGCTACGAGCAGTACTTC.